Listed below are T cell receptor beta chains from one sample, sequenced in a study of T cell responses to AZD1222 COVID-19 vaccine. Using immunoSEQ multiplex PCR, the repertoire was profiled, and TCRdb retains in-frame clones only, with some absent. The sample records about 130,000 clones, 90% being singletons. This specimen was peripheral blood, taken on day 0 of AZD1222 vaccination. These receptors came from an adult in good health. CDR3s include the opening cysteine and the closing phenylalanine or tryptophan. A D gene is named only where the DNA matches it firmly.

j_gene: TRBJ2-7; d_gene: TRBD2; v_gene: TRBV6-1; len: 14; CDR3aa: CASSEAGGEYEQYF
j_gene: TRBJ2-1; d_gene: TRBD1; v_gene: TRBV5-1; len: 16; CDR3aa: CASSLVGQGTYNEQFF
j_gene: TRBJ1-1; d_gene: -; v_gene: TRBV6-2/TRBV6-3; len: 15; CDR3aa: CASSFRQQMNTEAFF
j_gene: TRBJ1-6; d_gene: -; v_gene: TRBV19; len: 15; CDR3aa: CASSLGISYNSPLHF
j_gene: TRBJ1-5; d_gene: TRBD1; v_gene: TRBV6-6; len: 16; CDR3aa: CASSYRDRGLDQPQHF
j_gene: TRBJ1-2; d_gene: TRBD1; v_gene: TRBV4-2; len: 16; CDR3aa: CASSLPTGEPWYGYTF
j_gene: TRBJ2-3; d_gene: -; v_gene: TRBV9; len: 15; CDR3aa: CASSVEGTSTDTQYF
j_gene: TRBJ1-2; d_gene: TRBD1; v_gene: TRBV28; len: 13; CDR3aa: CAIPAGTGDGYTF
j_gene: TRBJ1-4; d_gene: -; v_gene: TRBV19; len: 19; CDR3aa: CASSIDLGQAGATNEKLFF
j_gene: TRBJ1-6; d_gene: TRBD1; v_gene: TRBV30; len: 13; CDR3aa: CAWNSQGASPLHF
j_gene: TRBJ2-3; d_gene: -; v_gene: TRBV11-2; len: 12; CDR3aa: CASSLYPDTQYF
j_gene: TRBJ2-2; d_gene: -; v_gene: TRBV19; len: 15; CDR3aa: CASIRGAANTGELFF
j_gene: TRBJ1-2; d_gene: TRBD1; v_gene: TRBV6-5; len: 14; CDR3aa: CASRMTGGNYGYTF
j_gene: TRBJ1-1; d_gene: -; v_gene: TRBV9; len: 15; CDR3aa: CASSPLLGTDTEAFF
j_gene: TRBJ2-7; d_gene: TRBD2; v_gene: TRBV6-5; len: 15; CDR3aa: CASSSPEGGRYEQYF
j_gene: TRBJ1-6; d_gene: -; v_gene: TRBV19; len: 16; CDR3aa: CASSSQAQLYNSPLHF
j_gene: TRBJ2-7; d_gene: -; v_gene: TRBV7-6; len: 16; CDR3aa: CASSVDFPLGGNEQYF
j_gene: TRBJ1-1; d_gene: -; v_gene: TRBV27; len: 14; CDR3aa: CASSPYRARTEAFF
j_gene: TRBJ1-2; d_gene: -; v_gene: TRBV10-3; len: 13; CDR3aa: CAIMGVGNHGYTF
j_gene: TRBJ1-2; d_gene: -; v_gene: TRBV14; len: 14; CDR3aa: CASSRTGTIYGYTF
j_gene: TRBJ2-1; d_gene: -; v_gene: TRBV4-2; len: 14; CDR3aa: CASSQDRGGPAQFF
j_gene: TRBJ2-5; d_gene: -; v_gene: TRBV5-1; len: 15; CDR3aa: CASSLGGSPQETQYF
j_gene: TRBJ1-3; d_gene: -; v_gene: TRBV4-3; len: 16; CDR3aa: CASSQAPDWNGNTIYF
j_gene: TRBJ2-2; d_gene: -; v_gene: TRBV6-2/TRBV6-3; len: 12; CDR3aa: CASSAHAGELFF
j_gene: TRBJ2-7; d_gene: -; v_gene: TRBV6-5; len: 14; CDR3aa: CASSYGVGTYEQYF
j_gene: TRBJ1-2; d_gene: -; v_gene: TRBV27; len: 14; CDR3aa: CASSRDEGHWGYTF
j_gene: TRBJ1-1; d_gene: TRBD1; v_gene: TRBV3-1/TRBV3-2; len: 16; CDR3aa: CASSQAHGTGALEAFF
j_gene: TRBJ2-7; d_gene: TRBD2; v_gene: TRBV7-2; len: 15; CDR3aa: CASSLEPLAGSEQYF
j_gene: TRBJ2-1; d_gene: -; v_gene: TRBV7-8; len: 14; CDR3aa: CASSLYGTYNEQFF